The 15 T cell receptor beta chains below come from one sample, sequenced in a study of PD-1 blockade in classical Hodgkin lymphoma. Each patient relapsed following autologous stem cell transplantation, and prior brentuximab vedotin exposure differed. Assay: immunoSEQ multiplex PCR; the TCRdb copy retains only in-frame clones and omits some. This sample has roughly 13,000 clones, with 84% found just once. The specimen was peripheral blood mononuclear cells (PBMCs), collected at baseline. The receptor source for this set is a human donor with classical Hodgkin lymphoma.

This sequence joins TRBV18 and TRBJ2-6, with 8 bases matching TRBD1. With V trimmed by 5 bases and J by 3 bases, 3 bases remained unmatched. CDR3 length equals 15 residues. Germline lookup yields CDR1 KGHSH and CDR2 LQKENI. The DNA of the CDR3 is TGTGCCAGCTCAGTCAGGGGGCATGGGGCCAACGTCCTGACTTTC. Translation: CASSVRGHGANVLTF.

The chain combines TRBV4-2 with TRBJ2-2; no definite D call. The CDR3 is made up of 14 amino acids. V was trimmed by 3 bases and J by 6 bases, leaving 11 bases between them. Germline V gives CDR1 LGHNA, CDR2 YNFKEQ. Here the CDR3 reads CASSQADESGELFF. CDR3 DNA: TGTGCCAGCAGCCAGGCCGACGAGTCCGGGGAGCTGTTTTTT.

The chain links TRBV6-5 to TRBJ1-6; weak D call: TRBD1 (5 bases). The V gene's germline CDR1 is MNHEY and CDR2 SVGAGI. The CDR3 extends over 14 amino acids. V lost 5 bases and J lost 8, with 13 bases in between. The CDR3 loop reads CASSIGARDSPLHF. Here the CDR3 DNA reads TGTGCCAGCAGTATCGGGGCGCGGGATTCACCCCTCCACTTT.

The chain has TRBV7-2 and TRBJ2-5; D is uncertain. In germline, CDR1 is SGHTA, CDR2 FQGNSA. Trimming cost V 2 bases and J 5 bases, with 9 bases left between them. This CDR3 is 13 amino acids long. CDR3 in DNA: TGTGCCAGCAGCTTATGGGTAGGGGAGACCCAGTACTTC. It specifies CASSLWVGETQYF. The whole variable domain, remainder taken from reference TRBV7-2 and TRBJ2-5, is GAGVSQSPSNKVTEKGKDVELRCDPISGHTALYWYRQSLGQGLEFLIYFQGNSAPDKSGLPSDRFSAERTGGSVSTLTIQRTQQEDSAVYLCASSLWVGETQYFGPGTRLLVL.

The V and J genes are TRBV11-2 and TRBJ2-6; D is undetermined. The CDR3 sequence is 14 residues long. Germline CDR1 and CDR2: SGHAT and FQNNGV. Trimming stripped 6 bases from V and 4 bases from J, with 10 bases between. Here the CDR3 reads CASRLDPGANVLTF. CDR3 DNA sequence: TGTGCCAGCAGACTTGACCCCGGGGCCAACGTCCTGACTTTC.

The chain couples TRBV27 to TRBJ1-2, with TRBD1 matching 7 bases. The CDR3 runs 17 residues. The J segment lost 1 base and the V segment lost 5 bases, leaving 13 bases of the junction unmatched. Per the germline V gene, CDR1 is MNHEY and CDR2 is SMNVEV (reference sequence). The CDR3, as DNA: TGTGCCAGCAGTCAGTGGGGATTTGGGACAGATAACTATGGCTACACCTTC. Residues: CASSQWGFGTDNYGYTF.

This chain links TRBV7-1 with TRBJ2-3; D may be TRBD2 (6 bases). TRBV7-1 is designated an ORF whose function remains uncertain. This CDR3 is built from 15 residues. V was trimmed by 5 bases and J by 0 bases, leaving 12 bases between them. This CDR3 reads CASSRGTDSTDTQYF. The CDR3 bases are TGTGCCAGCAGCCGGGGGACGGATAGCACAGATACGCAGTATTTT.

The chain recombines TRBV25-1 with TRBJ2-1; no reliable D call. The V and J ends lost 2 bases and 5 bases respectively, with 10 bases between them. The CDR3 runs 14 residues. Germline loops: CDR1 MGHDK, CDR2 SYGVNS. The CDR3 reads CASSELLPHNEQFF. CDR3 nucleotides: TGTGCCAGCAGTGAACTCCTCCCTCACAATGAGCAGTTCTTC. Filled out from reference TRBV25-1 and TRBJ2-1, the complete variable domain reads EADIYQTPRYLVIGTGKKITLECSQTMGHDKMYWYQQDPGMELHLIHYSYGVNSTEKGDLSSESTVSRIRTEHFPLTLESARPSHTSQYLCASSELLPHNEQFFGPGTRLTVL.

The genes are TRBV2 and TRBJ1-5, with D unclear. CDR3 length equals 14 residues. V lost 4 bases and J 0 bases, leaving 7 bases between the germline ends. Germline-derived CDR1 and CDR2 are SNHLY and FYNNEI. The CDR3 region has the DNA TGTGCCAGCAGTGTTGGAGGTAGCAATCAGCCCCAGCATTTT. Translating it yields CASSVGGSNQPQHF.

The J gene is TRBJ1-5, the V gene TRBV7-9, with D uncertain. CDR3 length equals 12 residues. Germline CDR1 is SEHNR and CDR2 is FQNEAQ (reference sequence). V lost 1 base, J lost 7 bases, and 5 bases lay in between. DNA for the CDR3: TGTGCCAGCAGCTTAGAACACCAGCCCCAGCATTTT. Translated: CASSLEHQPQHF.

The V gene is TRBV5-5, the J gene TRBJ2-5; a weak D match, TRBD1 (6 bases). Germline CDR1 is SGHKS and CDR2 is YYEKEE (reference sequence). Trimming removed 4 bases at V and 5 bases at J, with 15 bases between. CDR3 length: 14 amino acids. CDR3 coding DNA: TGTGCCAGCAGCCGCCAGGGGCTGGTGGAGACCCAGTACTTC. It specifies CASSRQGLVETQYF.

The rearrangement uses TRBV2 and TRBJ1-6, with D possibly TRBD1 on 5 matching bases. CDR3 length: 12 amino acids. Germline-derived CDR1 and CDR2 are SNHLY and FYNNEI. V was cut by 6 bases and J by 9 bases, with 9 bases left in between. In DNA form, the CDR3 reads TGTGCCAGCAGGGGGGTGAGTTCACCCCTCCACTTT. Translated, it gives CASRGVSSPLHF.

V gene TRBV21-1 combines with J gene TRBJ1-3. TRBV21-1 is deemed a pseudogene. This CDR3 has 14 residues. CDR3 nucleotides: TGTGCCAGCAGCAAATGCGGTGAGATAAACACCATATATTTT. Protein sequence: CASSKCGEINTIYF.

The chain is built from TRBV4-3 and TRBJ2-7, with 9 bases that match TRBD2. Germline CDR1 reads LGHNA; CDR2 reads YSLEER. This CDR3 comprises 16 residues. The junction had 9 bases not matched to a gene; V was cut back by 5 bases and J by 1 base. The CDR3 sequence is CASSFRTSARSYEQYF. CDR3 sequence (DNA): TGCGCCAGCAGCTTCCGGACTAGCGCTAGGTCCTACGAGCAGTACTTC.

The V call is TRBV2, the J call TRBJ2-3; maybe TRBD2 (5 bases). Trimming took off 3 bases at V and 5 bases at J, with 15 bases between the two ends. This CDR3 has 15 residues. Germline V gives CDR1 SNHLY, CDR2 FYNNEI. The DNA of the CDR3 is TGTGCCAGCAGTGAGGCTAGGGAGCATGGAGATACGCAGTATTTT. Its translation: CASSEAREHGDTQYF.